This T cell receptor (beta chain) emerged from a study of OX40 agonist ivuxolimab in advanced cancers. Background on the study: In three patients, partial responses were observed, one with hepatocellular carcinoma and two with cutaneous melanoma.

TCRdb's copy holds only in-frame clones and misses some; the assay was immunoSEQ multiplex PCR. Here the sample spans approximately 70,000 clones, 85% to 90% being singletons. As for this clone: The antigen is unknown.

Germline CDR1 is SGHDT and CDR2 is YYEEEE. The CDR3 spans 14 residues. Trimming took 7 bases from V and 5 from J, leaving 19 bases between them. The study, taken as a whole, reports: Averaged across samples, CD8+ T cells carried more expanded clones than CD4+ did. Some of the nonresponding patients also showed low levels of normalized T-cell clonal expansion.

This clonotype was sampled from an adult with an advanced solid tumor such as melanoma, head and neck, liver or kidney cancer. The sample in question was CD4+ or CD8+ T cells sorted from blood, obtained in a trial of the OX40 agonist ivuxolimab. J is TRBJ2-7 and V is TRBV5-6, with D perhaps TRBD2 (5 bases). This CDR3 is CASSSSRRADEQYF. CDR3 DNA sequence: TGTGCCAGCTCCTCCTCACGGCGGGCTGACGAGCAGTACTTC.